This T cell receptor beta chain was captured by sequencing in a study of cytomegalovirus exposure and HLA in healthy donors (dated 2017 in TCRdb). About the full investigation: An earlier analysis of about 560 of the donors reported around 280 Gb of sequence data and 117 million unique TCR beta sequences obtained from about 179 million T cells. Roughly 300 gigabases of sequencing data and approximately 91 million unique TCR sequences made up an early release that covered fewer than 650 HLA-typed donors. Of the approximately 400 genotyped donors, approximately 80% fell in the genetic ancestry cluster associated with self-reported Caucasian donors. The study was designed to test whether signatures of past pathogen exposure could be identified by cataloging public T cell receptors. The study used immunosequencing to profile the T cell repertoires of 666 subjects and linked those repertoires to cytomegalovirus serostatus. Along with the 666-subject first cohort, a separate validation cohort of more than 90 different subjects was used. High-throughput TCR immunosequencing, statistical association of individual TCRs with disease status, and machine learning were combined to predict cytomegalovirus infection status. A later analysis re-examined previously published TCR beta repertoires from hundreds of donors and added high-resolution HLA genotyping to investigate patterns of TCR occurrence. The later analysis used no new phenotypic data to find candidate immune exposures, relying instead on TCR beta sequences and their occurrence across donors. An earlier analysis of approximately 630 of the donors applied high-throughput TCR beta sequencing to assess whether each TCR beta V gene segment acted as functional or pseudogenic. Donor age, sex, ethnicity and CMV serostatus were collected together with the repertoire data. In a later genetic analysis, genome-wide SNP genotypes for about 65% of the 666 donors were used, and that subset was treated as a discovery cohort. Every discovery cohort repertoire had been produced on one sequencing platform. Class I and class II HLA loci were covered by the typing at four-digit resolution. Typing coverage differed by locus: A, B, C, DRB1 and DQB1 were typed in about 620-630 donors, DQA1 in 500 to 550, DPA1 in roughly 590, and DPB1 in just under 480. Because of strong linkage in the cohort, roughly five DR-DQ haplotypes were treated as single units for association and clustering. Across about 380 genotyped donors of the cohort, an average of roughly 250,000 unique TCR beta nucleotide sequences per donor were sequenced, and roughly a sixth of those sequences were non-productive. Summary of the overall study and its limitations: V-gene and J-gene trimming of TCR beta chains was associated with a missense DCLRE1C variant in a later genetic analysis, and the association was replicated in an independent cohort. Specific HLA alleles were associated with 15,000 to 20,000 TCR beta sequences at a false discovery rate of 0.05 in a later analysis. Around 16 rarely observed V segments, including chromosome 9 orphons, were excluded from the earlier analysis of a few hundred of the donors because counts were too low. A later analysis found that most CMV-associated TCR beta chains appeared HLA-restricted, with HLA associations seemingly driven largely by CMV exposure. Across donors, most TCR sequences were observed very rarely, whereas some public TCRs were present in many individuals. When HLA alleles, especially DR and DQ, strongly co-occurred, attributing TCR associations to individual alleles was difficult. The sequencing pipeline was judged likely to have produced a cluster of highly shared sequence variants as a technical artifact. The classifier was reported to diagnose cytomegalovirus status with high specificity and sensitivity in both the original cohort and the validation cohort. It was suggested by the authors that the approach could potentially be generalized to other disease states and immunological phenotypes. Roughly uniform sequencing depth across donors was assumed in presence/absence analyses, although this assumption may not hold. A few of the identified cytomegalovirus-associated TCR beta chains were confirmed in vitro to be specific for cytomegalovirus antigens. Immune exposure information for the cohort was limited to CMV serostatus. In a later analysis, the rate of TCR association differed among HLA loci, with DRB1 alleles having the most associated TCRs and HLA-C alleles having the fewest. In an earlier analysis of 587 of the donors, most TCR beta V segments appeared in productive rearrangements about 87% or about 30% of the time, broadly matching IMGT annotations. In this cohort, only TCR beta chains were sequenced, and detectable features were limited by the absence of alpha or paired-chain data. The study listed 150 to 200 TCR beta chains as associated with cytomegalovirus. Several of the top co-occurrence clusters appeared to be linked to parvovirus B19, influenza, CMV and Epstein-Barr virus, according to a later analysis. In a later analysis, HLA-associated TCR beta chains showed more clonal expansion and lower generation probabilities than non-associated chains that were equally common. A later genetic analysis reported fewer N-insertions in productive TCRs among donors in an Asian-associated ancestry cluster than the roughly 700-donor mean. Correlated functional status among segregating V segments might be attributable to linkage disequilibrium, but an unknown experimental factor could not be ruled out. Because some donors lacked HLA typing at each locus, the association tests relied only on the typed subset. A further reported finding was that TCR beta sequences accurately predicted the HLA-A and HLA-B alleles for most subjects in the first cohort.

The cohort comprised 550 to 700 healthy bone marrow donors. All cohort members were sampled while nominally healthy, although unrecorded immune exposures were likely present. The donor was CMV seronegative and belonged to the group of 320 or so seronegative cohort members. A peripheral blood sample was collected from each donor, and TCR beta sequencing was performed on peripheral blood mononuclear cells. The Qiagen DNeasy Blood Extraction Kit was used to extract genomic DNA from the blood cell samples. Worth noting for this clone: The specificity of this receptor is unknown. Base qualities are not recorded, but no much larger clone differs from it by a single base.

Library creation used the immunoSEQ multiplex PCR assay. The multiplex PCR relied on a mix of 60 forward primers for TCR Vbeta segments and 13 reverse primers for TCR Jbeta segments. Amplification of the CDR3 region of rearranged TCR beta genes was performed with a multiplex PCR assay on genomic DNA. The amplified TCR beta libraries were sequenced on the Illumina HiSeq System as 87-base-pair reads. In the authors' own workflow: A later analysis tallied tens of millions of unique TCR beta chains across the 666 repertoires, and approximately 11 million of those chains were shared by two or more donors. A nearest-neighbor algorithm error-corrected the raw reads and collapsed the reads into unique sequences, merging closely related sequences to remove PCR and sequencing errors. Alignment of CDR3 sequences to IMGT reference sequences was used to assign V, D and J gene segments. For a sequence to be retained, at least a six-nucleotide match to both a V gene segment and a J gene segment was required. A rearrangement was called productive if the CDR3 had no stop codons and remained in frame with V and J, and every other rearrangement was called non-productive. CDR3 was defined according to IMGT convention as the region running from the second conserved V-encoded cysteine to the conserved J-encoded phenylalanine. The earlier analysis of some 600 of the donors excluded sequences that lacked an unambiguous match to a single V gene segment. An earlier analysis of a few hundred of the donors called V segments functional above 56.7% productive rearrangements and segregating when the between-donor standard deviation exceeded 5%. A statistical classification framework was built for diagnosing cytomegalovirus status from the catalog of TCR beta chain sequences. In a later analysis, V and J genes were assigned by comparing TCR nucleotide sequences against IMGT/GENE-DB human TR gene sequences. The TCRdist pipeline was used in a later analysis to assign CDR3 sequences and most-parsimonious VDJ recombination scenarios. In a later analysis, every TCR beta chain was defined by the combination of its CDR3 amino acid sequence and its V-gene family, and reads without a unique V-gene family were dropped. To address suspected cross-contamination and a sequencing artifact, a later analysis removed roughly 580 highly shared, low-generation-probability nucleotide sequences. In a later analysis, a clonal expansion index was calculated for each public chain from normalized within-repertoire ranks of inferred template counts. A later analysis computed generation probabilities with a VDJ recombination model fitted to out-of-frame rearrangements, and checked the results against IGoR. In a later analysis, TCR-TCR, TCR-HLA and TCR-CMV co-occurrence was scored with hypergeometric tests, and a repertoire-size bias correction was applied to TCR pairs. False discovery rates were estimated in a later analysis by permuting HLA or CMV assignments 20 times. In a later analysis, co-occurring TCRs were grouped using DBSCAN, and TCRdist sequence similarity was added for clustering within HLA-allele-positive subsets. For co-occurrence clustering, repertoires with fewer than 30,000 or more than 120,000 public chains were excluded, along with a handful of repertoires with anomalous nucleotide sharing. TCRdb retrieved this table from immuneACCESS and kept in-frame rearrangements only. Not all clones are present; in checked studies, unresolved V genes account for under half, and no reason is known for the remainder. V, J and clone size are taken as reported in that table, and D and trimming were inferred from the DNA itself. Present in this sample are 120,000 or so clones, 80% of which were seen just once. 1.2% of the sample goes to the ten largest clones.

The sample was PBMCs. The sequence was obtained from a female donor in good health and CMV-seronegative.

The sequenced DNA: TGTGCCAGCAGCCCTGGACAGGGTATCGGCTACACCTTC. This translates into CASSPGQGIGYTF. The chain is made from TRBV6-5 and TRBJ1-2, and 8 junction bases match TRBD1. The germline V gene provides CDR1 MNHEY and CDR2 SVGAGI. After removal of 6 bases from V and 8 bases from J, the junction retains 8 bases not matched to a gene. CDR3 length: 13 amino acids, cysteine to phenylalanine. The CDR3 DNA has 39 bases and is translated from base 1.